The 5 T cell receptor beta chains listed next were all sequenced from one sample in a study of PD-1 blockade in classical Hodgkin lymphoma. Autologous stem cell transplantation was followed by relapse in every patient, and brentuximab vedotin exposure varied. Method: immunoSEQ multiplex PCR; TCRdb's copy keeps in-frame clones and lacks some. This table holds some 150,000 clones, less than 80% found once. The starting material was peripheral blood mononuclear cells (PBMCs), obtained before the second cycle of nivolumab. The receptors were gathered from a human donor with classical Hodgkin lymphoma.

This clone was found many times. The sample holds other DNA sequences that translate to the same CDR3. The J gene is TRBJ2-7, the V gene TRBV5-1, with TRBD1 as a possible D gene (5 bases). The CDR3 has 13 residues. The ends were cut back, 1 base at V and 2 bases at J, with 7 bases in the middle. CDR1 and CDR2 from the germline V gene are SGHRS and YFSETQ. DNA of the CDR3: TGCGCCAGCAGCTTGAAGGGGACCTACGAGCAGTACTTC. Protein product: CASSLKGTYEQYF.

This clone was picked up a small number of times. The chain joins TRBV7-8 to TRBJ2-1, with 11 nucleotides matching TRBD2. The germline gives CDR1 SGHVS, CDR2 FQNEAQ. The J segment lost 8 bases and the V segment lost 5 bases, leaving 8 bases of the junction unmatched. CDR3 length equals 15 residues. The CDR3 sequence: CASSPLAGGGDEQFF. The CDR3 DNA sequence: TGTGCCAGCAGCCCCTTAGCGGGAGGGGGGGATGAGCAGTTCTTC.

V and J are TRBV29-1 and TRBJ1-2, with 8 bases that match TRBD1. The CDR3 consists of 13 residues. CDR1 SQVTM and CDR2 ANQGSEA come from the germline V gene. Unmatched junction bases numbered 2, after V lost 2 bases and J lost 3 bases. The CDR3 here is CSVEHRGDYGYTF. CDR3 bases: TGCAGCGTTGAACACAGGGGGGACTATGGCTACACCTTC. The whole variable domain, filled in from reference TRBV29-1 and TRBJ1-2, reads SAVISQKPSRDICQRGTSLTIQCQVDSQVTMMFWYRQQPGQSLTLIATANQGSEATYESGFVIDKFPISRPNLTFSTLTVSNMSPEDSSIYLCSVEHRGDYGYTFGSGTRLTVV.

The DNA of the CDR3 is TGTGCCACCAGCAGAGATCGTGGGCAGGGGTATGAAAAACTGTTTTTT. Translated: CATSRDRGQGYEKLFF. The rearrangement uses TRBV15 and TRBJ1-4; the D gene is possibly TRBD1 (6 bases). V was clipped by 0 bases and J by 6 bases, with 14 bases between them. In germline, CDR1 is LNHNV, CDR2 YYDKDF (reference sequence). The CDR3 sequence is 16 residues long.

Concerning this clone: A read error may produce the germline difference seen at one junction end. The chain is built from TRBV10-3 and TRBJ2-3; D tentatively fits TRBD1 or TRBD2 (5 bases each). This CDR3 spans 15 amino acids. Germline V gives CDR1 ENHRY, CDR2 SYGVKD. The CDR3 region has the DNA TGTGCCATCAGTGAGTCGTTAGCTAGCACAGGTACGCAGTATTTT. Translated, it gives CAISESLASTGTQYF.